The 20 T cell receptor beta chains given below trace back to one sample, sequenced in a study of T cells after yellow fever vaccination. TCRdb re-analysed the 5' RACE reads in MiXCR, keeping a single row per CDR3 protein. The repertoire consists of hundreds of thousands of distinct CDR3 sequences, with just over 20% occurring once and the leading ten covering about 15%. Sequences were derived from PBMCs, sampled about 20 days after the first yellow fever vaccination. The receptors shown here come from a man between 18 and 29 years old who received the YFV17D yellow fever vaccine.

This clonotype has just a few counts. The chain is built from TRBV27 and TRBJ2-3; 7 positions agree with TRBD2. CDR1 is MNHEY, CDR2 SMNVEV, per germline (reference sequence). V lost 9 bases to trimming and J lost 1 base; unmatched junction nucleotides: 10. CDR3 length: 15 amino acids. The CDR3 DNA sequence: TGTGCCAGAGGTGGCGGGGGTCGTGGCACAGATACGCAGTATTTT. It yields the protein CARGGGGRGTDTQYF.

A few counts support this clonotype. This chain connects TRBV6-1 to TRBJ1-2; D perhaps matches TRBD1 (5 bases). Trimming took off 6 bases at V and 1 base at J, with 9 bases between the two ends. Germline V gene data show CDR1 as MNHNS and CDR2 as SASEGT. The CDR3 consists of 13 residues. The DNA for the CDR3 is TGTGCCAGCAGGAGGGACCTTAACTATGGCTACACCTTC. Protein sequence: CASRRDLNYGYTF.

The rearrangement uses TRBV5-1 and TRBJ2-1, with D unclear. The CDR3 spans 14 residues. With 0 bases removed from V and 9 bases from J, the gap between germline ends came to 13 bases. Germline lookup yields CDR1 SGHRS and CDR2 YFSETQ. For the CDR3, the DNA is TGCGCCAGCAGCTTGGGGGCCCTTCTTGCTGAGCAGTTCTTC. Protein product: CASSLGALLAEQFF.

This clonotype was found a few times. V and J are TRBV28 and TRBJ2-7, with D unclear. The CDR3 is made up of 9 amino acids. CDR1 and CDR2 (germline): MDHEN, SYDVKM. The DNA for the CDR3 is TGTGGGCCCGAATACGAGCAGTACGTC. It translates to CGPEYEQYV.

The chain couples TRBV2 to TRBJ2-6; weak D call: TRBD2 (6 bases). Germline CDR1 reads SNHLY; CDR2 reads FYNNEI. The length of the CDR3 is 20 residues. V was clipped by 8 bases and J by 1 base, with 27 bases between them. CDR3 in DNA: TGTGCCAGCCCTGAGGATCTTTTGAGTGGGGACTTATCTGGGGCCAACGTCCTGACTTTC. It codes for CASPEDLLSGDLSGANVLTF.

This chain connects TRBV29-1 to TRBJ1-1; 7 positions agree with TRBD1. V lost 6 bases and J lost 10; bases outside the gene matches: 8. This CDR3 region has 11 residues. The germline V gene encodes CDR1 SQVTM and CDR2 ANQGSEA. CDR3: CSVQQGLRAFF. The CDR3 DNA reads as TGCAGCGTCCAACAGGGGTTGCGAGCTTTCTTT.

This clonotype was picked up a small number of times. This chain connects TRBV18 to TRBJ2-7; unclear D gene. The CDR3 consists of 14 residues. Trimming pared 4 bases from V and 2 bases from J, leaving 12 bases between. Germline V lookup: CDR1 KGHSH, CDR2 LQKENI. The CDR3 nucleotides are TGTGCCAGCTCACGCCCGCCGGAACCCTACGAGCAGTACTTC. Its protein is CASSRPPEPYEQYF.

This clonotype has a handful of counts. The rearrangement uses TRBV5-6 and TRBJ1-1; no clear D. Germline loops: CDR1 SGHDT, CDR2 YYEEEE. The ends were cut back, 3 bases at V and 3 bases at J, with 6 bases in the middle. The CDR3 is 12 residues long. The CDR3 nucleotides read TGTGCCAGCAGCTCCACTTACACTGAAGCTTTCTTT. Translation: CASSSTYTEAFF.

V and J are TRBV20-1 and TRBJ2-7, with 9 bases aligning to TRBD2. CDR1 and CDR2 from the germline V gene are DFQATT and SNEGSKA (reference sequence). This CDR3 comprises 15 residues. This chain's CDR3 is CSALGGGAGGSEQYV. Written as DNA, the CDR3 is TGCAGCGCCCTGGGCGGAGGAGCGGGGGGTTCCGAGCAGTACGTC.

This clonotype was detected a few times. The chain carries TRBV7-2 and TRBJ2-7; 7 bases map to TRBD1. Germline CDR1 SGHTA, CDR2 FQGNSA. J was trimmed by 6 bases and V by 5 bases; bases with no gene match: 13. The CDR3 is 15 residues long. The CDR3 is CASSRRKGTAIEQYF. In DNA form, the CDR3 reads TGTGCCAGCAGCCGACGAAAAGGGACAGCTATCGAGCAGTACTTC.

The chain recombines TRBV5-1 with TRBJ2-5; 8 bases line up with TRBD2. The CDR3 has 14 residues. J gave up 3 bases and V 6 bases, and 7 bases lay outside the gene matches. Germline-derived CDR1 and CDR2 are SGHRS and YFSETQ. CDR3 sequence reads: CASIGGGSEETQYF. Here the CDR3 DNA reads TGCGCCAGCATCGGCGGGGGGAGTGAAGAGACCCAGTACTTC.

This clonotype has more than one count but fewer than ten. The chain recombines TRBV20-1 with TRBJ2-7; TRBD1 agrees at 9 bases. The CDR3 totals 14 residues. J gave up 0 bases and V 4 bases, and 4 bases lay outside the gene matches. The V gene's germline CDR1 is DFQATT and CDR2 SNEGSKA (reference sequence). CDR3 in amino acids: CSAIQGALSYEQYV. The CDR3 nucleotides read TGCAGTGCTATACAGGGGGCCCTCTCCTACGAGCAGTACGTC.

Ten or more counts support this clonotype. The rearrangement links TRBV12-3 or TRBV12-4 to TRBJ2-5; D is uncertain. V shed 7 bases and J shed 0 bases, with 9 bases lying between them. This CDR3 region has 13 residues. The CDR3 sequence is CASTRQNQETQYF. DNA of the CDR3: TGTGCCAGCACCCGGCAGAACCAAGAGACCCAGTACTTC.

This clonotype turned up a few times. The V call is TRBV6-1, the J call TRBJ2-2; possibly TRBD1 for D (6 bases). Trimming removed 6 bases at V and 5 bases at J, with 10 bases between. CDR3 length equals 13 residues. Germline V gene lookup returns CDR1 MNHNS and CDR2 SASEGT. The CDR3 nucleotides are TGTGCCAGCAGACCTACAGGGACCGGGGAGCTGTTTTTT. Translating gives CASRPTGTGELFF.

This clonotype was picked up a small number of times. The chain carries TRBV5-5 and TRBJ1-2; TRBD1 might be the D (6 bases). Trimming took 1 base from V and 7 from J, leaving 14 bases between them. CDR1 and CDR2 from the germline V gene are SGHKS and YYEKEE (reference sequence). The CDR3 runs 14 residues. This CDR3 is CASSLPGGKRGYTF. DNA of the CDR3: TGTGCCAGCAGCTTGCCCGGGGGCAAACGTGGCTACACCTTC.

The V and J genes are TRBV5-1 and TRBJ2-7; D is unclear. Germline-derived CDR1 and CDR2 are SGHRS and YFSETQ. V lost 7 bases and J 6 bases, leaving 17 bases between the germline ends. There are 13 residues in the CDR3. DNA of the CDR3: TGCGCCAGCCGCGGCAGTGAAAGACGCGAGCAGTACTTC. It yields the protein CASRGSERREQYF.

This clonotype is a singleton in its sample. This chain uses TRBV3-1 with TRBJ1-2; D is possibly TRBD1 (6 bases). This CDR3 contains 12 residues. V lost 3 bases and J 6 bases, leaving 8 bases between the germline ends. Looked up from germline, CDR1 is LGHDT and CDR2 is YNNKEL (reference sequence). CDR3 nucleotides: TGTGCCAGCAGCCAGACAGGTCATGGCTACACCTTC. Translating gives CASSQTGHGYTF. Full variable domain (rest looked up from reference TRBV3-1 and TRBJ1-2): DTAVSQTPKYLVTQMGNDKSIKCEQNLGHDTMYWYKQDSKKFLKIMFSYNNKELIINETVPNRFSPKSPDKAHLNLHINSLELGDSAVYFCASSQTGHGYTFGSGTRLTVV.

The chain combines TRBV14 with TRBJ2-1; 11 positions match TRBD2. The germline V gene has CDR1 SGHDN and CDR2 FVKESK. CDR3 length: 20 residues. Trimming took 0 bases from V and 0 from J; bases not matched to a gene: 10. The CDR3 DNA sequence: TGTGCCAGCAGCCAAGACCCGTGGCTAGCGGGGGGAAGCTCCTACAATGAGCAGTTCTTC. This sequence encodes CASSQDPWLAGGSSYNEQFF.

A few counts support this clonotype. The genes are TRBV25-1 and TRBJ2-7; 7 bases align to TRBD2. There are 14 residues in the CDR3. CDR1 MGHDK and CDR2 SYGVNS come from the germline V gene. Unmatched junction bases numbered 7, after V lost 5 bases and J lost 3 bases. The CDR3 DNA is TGTGCCAGCAGTATCGCTAGCGGAAACTACGAGCAGTACTTC. Its protein is CASSIASGNYEQYF.

This clonotype was counted only a few times. The chain couples TRBV5-4 to TRBJ1-5, with 9 bases matching TRBD1. Germline V gene data show CDR1 as SGHNT and CDR2 as YYREEE (reference sequence). This CDR3 contains 14 residues. J was trimmed by 5 bases and V by 4 bases; bases with no gene match: 4. The CDR3 DNA sequence: TGTGCCAGCAGCGCGGACAGGGGCCATCAGCCCCAGCATTTT. Its protein is CASSADRGHQPQHF.